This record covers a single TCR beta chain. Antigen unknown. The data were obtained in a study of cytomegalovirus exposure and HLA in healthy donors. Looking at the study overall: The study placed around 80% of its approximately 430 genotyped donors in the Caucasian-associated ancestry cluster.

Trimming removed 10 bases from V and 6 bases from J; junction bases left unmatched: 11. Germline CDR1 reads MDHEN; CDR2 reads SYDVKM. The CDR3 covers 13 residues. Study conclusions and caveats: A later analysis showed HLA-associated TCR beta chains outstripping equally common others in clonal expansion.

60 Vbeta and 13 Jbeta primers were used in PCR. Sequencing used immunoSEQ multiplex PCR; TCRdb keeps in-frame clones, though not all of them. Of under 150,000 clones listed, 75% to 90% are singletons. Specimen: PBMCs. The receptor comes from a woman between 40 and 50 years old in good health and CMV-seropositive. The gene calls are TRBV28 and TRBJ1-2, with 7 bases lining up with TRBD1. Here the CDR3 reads CATRTGTVHGYTF. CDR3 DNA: TGTGCCACCCGGACCGGGACAGTGCATGGCTACACCTTC.